Below are 23 T cell receptor beta chains sequenced from a single sample in a study of CD8 T cells in ankylosing spondylitis. Study-level results: For ankylosing spondylitis blood, a TCR beta motif of seven to nine highly homologous variants appeared characteristic.

No antigen is known for these receptors. MiXCR, run by TCRdb on the 5' RACE reads, gives a single entry per CDR3 protein. The table records over 600,000 distinct CDR3 sequences, under 20% of them present only once. Material for sequencing was blood, either unsorted or a sorted T cell fraction (not recorded which). These receptor sequences come from a male donor with ankylosing spondylitis.

The chain recombines TRBV29-1 with TRBJ2-7, with D perhaps being TRBD1 or TRBD2 (5 bases each). V dropped 1 base and J dropped 7 bases, with 14 bases sitting between them. The CDR3 sequence is 13 residues long. Looked up from germline, CDR1 is SQVTM and CDR2 is ANQGSEA. This chain's CDR3 is CSVEGGNGVEQYF. The DNA for the CDR3 is TGCAGCGTTGAAGGGGGGAACGGGGTGGAGCAGTACTTC.

This clonotype was detected only a few times. The chain employs TRBV10-3 and TRBJ2-6; tentative D call: TRBD1 (5 bases). V dropped 7 bases and J dropped 0 bases, with 19 bases sitting between them. Germline-derived CDR1 and CDR2 are ENHRY and SYGVKD. CDR3 size: 18 residues. The CDR3 loop reads CAITPGPGPISGANVLTF. In nucleotides, the CDR3 is TGTGCCATCACCCCGGGTCCAGGGCCGATCTCTGGGGCCAACGTCCTGACTTTC.

J is TRBJ1-5 and V is TRBV20-1; D gene uncertain. Germline V gives CDR1 DFQATT, CDR2 SNEGSKA (reference sequence). V dropped 6 bases and J dropped 2 bases, with 11 bases sitting between them. The CDR3 contains 13 residues. CDR3 sequence reads: CSAHNGGNQPQHF. In DNA form, the CDR3 reads TGCAGTGCACACAACGGGGGCAATCAGCCCCAGCATTTT.

This clonotype was seen repeatedly, ten times or more. The rearrangement uses TRBV20-1 and TRBJ2-2; possible D gene TRBD2, 5 bases. The germline V gene encodes CDR1 DFQATT and CDR2 SNEGSKA (reference sequence). V was trimmed by 0 bases and J by 5 bases, leaving 13 bases between them. The CDR3 loop spans 15 amino acids. The CDR3 DNA is TGCAGTGCTAGAGATCCGGGCGGGCTGACCGGGGAGCTGTTTTTT. It is translated as CSARDPGGLTGELFF.

This clonotype was seen a few times. This chain joins TRBV10-3 and TRBJ2-7; tentatively, D is TRBD2 (6 bases). V lost 3 bases and J 3 bases, leaving 15 bases between the germline ends. This CDR3 has 15 amino acids. In germline, CDR1 is ENHRY, CDR2 SYGVKD. The CDR3 nucleotides read TGTGCCATCAGTGACCCTAGCGTTACAGACTACGAGCAGTACTTC. Its translation is CAISDPSVTDYEQYF.

This clonotype has just a few counts. This rearrangement joins TRBV12-3 or TRBV12-4 to TRBJ1-2; the D gene is possibly TRBD1 (5 bases). The CDR3 runs 13 residues. The germline V and J ends were trimmed by 8 bases and 7 bases, with 17 bases remaining between them. Here the CDR3 reads CASGGPLGVGYTF. The CDR3 DNA is TGTGCCAGCGGCGGTCCTTTGGGGGTTGGCTACACCTTC.

This sequence joins TRBV3-1 and TRBJ2-7; D uncertain. The CDR3 totals 18 residues. V was cut by 0 bases and J by 5 bases, with 23 bases left in between. Germline lookup yields CDR1 LGHDT and CDR2 YNNKEL (reference sequence). For the CDR3, the DNA is TGTGCCAGCAGCCAAGATCGGTCGCGGTGGACGAACTTTAACGAGCAGTACTTC. Residues: CASSQDRSRWTNFNEQYF.

Only a few counts were recorded for this clonotype. The chain links TRBV20-1 to TRBJ2-1; D is unresolved. This CDR3 is 12 amino acids long. V dropped 5 bases and J dropped 10 bases, with 15 bases sitting between them. Germline lookup yields CDR1 DFQATT and CDR2 SNEGSKA (reference sequence). The CDR3 nucleotides read TGCAGTGCTGGACCCGAATCCCGGGAGCAGTTCTTC. Translation gives CSAGPESREQFF.

This clonotype was recorded many times. The chain carries TRBV12-3 or TRBV12-4 and TRBJ2-5; D possibly uses TRBD1 or TRBD2 (5 bases each). CDR3 size: 13 residues. V dropped 3 bases and J dropped 4 bases, with 9 bases sitting between them. The CDR3 nucleotides are TGTGCCAGCAGTTTGTTTGGGGGAGAGACCCAGTACTTC. Amino acid sequence: CASSLFGGETQYF.

This clonotype appeared a few times. The rearrangement uses TRBV9 and TRBJ2-3, with TRBD2 identical over 8 bases. This CDR3 region has 16 residues. Germline lookup yields CDR1 SGDLS and CDR2 YYNGEE. After removal of 2 bases from V and 2 bases from J, the junction contained 7 bases not matched to a gene. In nucleotides, the CDR3 is TGTGCCAGCAGCGTTCTGCGGGGGGCCTACACAGATACGCAGTATTTT. It codes for CASSVLRGAYTDTQYF.

This clonotype was observed a handful of times. The rearrangement uses TRBV4-1 and TRBJ2-3; D is unclear. This CDR3 is built from 15 residues. V gave up 0 bases and J gave up 2 bases, with 9 bases separating them. CDR1 is MGHRA, CDR2 YSYEKL, per germline. The CDR3 loop reads CASSQDRTFTDTQYF. CDR3 in DNA: TGCGCCAGCAGCCAAGATAGGACGTTCACAGATACGCAGTATTTT.

The chain recombines TRBV3-1 with TRBJ2-1, with D perhaps matching TRBD1 (6 bases). Trimming cost V 7 bases and J 0 bases, with 16 bases left between them. This CDR3 comprises 16 residues. CDR1 is LGHDT, CDR2 YNNKEL, per germline (reference sequence). CDR3 protein: CASTLSRGASYNEQFF. The CDR3 nucleotides are TGTGCCAGCACTCTCAGCAGGGGCGCCTCCTACAATGAGCAGTTCTTC.

This clonotype has only a few counts. The chain combines TRBV5-1 with TRBJ2-7; maybe TRBD1 (6 bases). The CDR3 covers 14 residues. CDR1 is SGHRS and CDR2 is YFSETQ in the germline V gene. V shed 0 bases and J shed 5 bases, with 12 bases lying between them. CDR3 sequence reads: CASSLDVRGHEQYF. CDR3 bases: TGCGCCAGCAGCTTGGACGTCAGGGGCCACGAGCAGTACTTC. Variable domain in full (rest from reference TRBV5-1 and TRBJ2-7): KAGVTQTPRYLIKTRGQQVTLSCSPISGHRSVSWYQQTPGQGLQFLFEYFSETQRNKGNFPGRFSGRQFSNSRSEMNVSTLELGDSALYLCASSLDVRGHEQYFGPGTRLTVT.

The J gene is TRBJ2-4, the V gene TRBV11-2; D perhaps matches TRBD1 (5 bases). This CDR3 contains 16 residues. V lost 6 bases and J 1 base, leaving 16 bases between the germline ends. CDR1 and CDR2 (germline): SGHAT, FQNNGV. This chain's CDR3 is CASSNRGSSAKNIQYF. In nucleotides, the CDR3 is TGTGCCAGCAGTAATAGGGGCTCCTCTGCCAAAAACATTCAGTACTTC.

This rearrangement joins TRBV4-1 to TRBJ2-1; 9 nucleotides match TRBD1. CDR3 length: 14 residues. The germline V gene has CDR1 MGHRA and CDR2 YSYEKL. Germline trimming cut 5 bases from V and 9 bases from J; bases unmatched to any gene: 8. CDR3 sequence reads: CASSNEQGAIEQFF. The CDR3 nucleotides read TGCGCCAGCAGCAATGAACAGGGGGCTATTGAGCAGTTCTTC.

The sample holds a few counts of this clonotype. The junction departs from the called germline gene at one end, perhaps through a read error. The chain carries TRBV7-9 and TRBJ2-3; no firm D call. The CDR3 consists of 17 residues. Germline-derived CDR1 and CDR2 are SEHNR and FQNEAQ (reference sequence). This CDR3 reads CASILPSDGPSTDTQYF. The CDR3, as DNA: TGTGCCAGCATCTTACCTTCAGACGGACCTAGCACAGATACGCAGTATTTT.

This clonotype was detected a few times. The J gene is TRBJ2-7, the V gene TRBV6-1; tentative D call: TRBD1 (5 bases). Trimming shortened V by 3 bases and J by 2 bases, and 14 bases separated the two germline ends. Per the germline V gene, CDR1 is MNHNS and CDR2 is SASEGT. The CDR3 contains 15 residues. Here the CDR3 reads CASSEGPRHTYEQYF. The CDR3 DNA reads as TGTGCCAGCAGTGAGGGGCCCCGACACACCTACGAGCAGTACTTC.

As DNA, the CDR3 is TGCGCCAGCAGCGATCCTAGCGGCGGGCGTTACGAGCAGTACTTC. Its protein product is CASSDPSGGRYEQYF. The rearrangement joins TRBV5-1 to TRBJ2-7; 7 bases are shared with TRBD2. V was pared by 4 bases and J by 4 bases, with 11 bases of the junction left unmatched. Germline V gives CDR1 SGHRS, CDR2 YFSETQ. This CDR3 has 15 residues.

The chain couples TRBV6-2 or TRBV6-3 to TRBJ2-6; D gene ambiguous. There are 13 residues in the CDR3. Germline CDR1 MNHEY, CDR2 SVGEGT. Trimming took 7 bases from V and 6 from J, leaving 10 bases between them. The CDR3 spells CASKIGSANVLTF. CDR3 coding DNA: TGTGCCAGCAAAATAGGATCGGCCAACGTCCTGACTTTC.

This clonotype came up a few times. J is TRBJ2-1 and V is TRBV20-1; D might be TRBD1 (5 bases). V lost 0 bases, J lost 5 bases, and 14 bases lay in between. The CDR3 totals 15 residues. CDR1 and CDR2 from the germline V gene are DFQATT and SNEGSKA (reference sequence). The CDR3: CSARDQIWTHNEQFF. CDR3 in DNA: TGCAGTGCTAGAGATCAGATTTGGACACACAATGAGCAGTTCTTC.

This chain connects TRBV12-3 or TRBV12-4 to TRBJ2-7; D is possibly TRBD1 (6 bases). V lost 5 bases and J lost 2, with 10 bases in between. The CDR3 runs 13 residues. The CDR3, as DNA: TGTGCCAGCAGTGGGGGCGGCCCCTACGAGCAGTACTTC. Residues: CASSGGGPYEQYF.

The table lists this clonotype with a few counts. The rearrangement uses TRBV6-1 and TRBJ1-2; no firm D call. This CDR3 contains 14 residues. Trimming took off 6 bases at V and 3 bases at J, with 14 bases between the two ends. The germline CDR1 and CDR2 sequences are MNHNS and SASEGT. As DNA, the CDR3 is TGTGCCAGCAGAGCGGAAGCCTCCTACTATGGCTACACCTTC. Amino acids: CASRAEASYYGYTF.

This clonotype was counted a few times. This chain connects TRBV15 to TRBJ2-1, with TRBD2 matching over 7 bases. With V trimmed by 0 bases and J by 0 bases, 5 bases remained unmatched. Germline lookup yields CDR1 LNHNV and CDR2 YYDKDF (reference sequence). CDR3 length: 17 residues. CDR3 region: CATSRDWGGSSYNEQFF. The DNA for the CDR3 is TGTGCCACCAGCAGAGACTGGGGGGGAAGCTCCTACAATGAGCAGTTCTTC.